This T cell receptor beta chain came from a study of lymphopenia after photon versus proton radiotherapy. Concerning this clone: Its antigen is not identified.

Repertoires were generated with immunoSEQ multiplex PCR, while TCRdb's copy carries only in-frame clones and drops some. Altogether 28,000 or so clones are present, more than 80% being singletons, with the ten largest covering 5.2%. Overall study results and limits: After the lymphocyte nadir, photon-treated repertoires showed oligoclonal expansion, especially of CD8+ Temra cells.

This sequence was found in a man younger than 40 with gastric cancer. The input for sequencing was peripheral blood, taken from a patient treated with photon-based radiotherapy.

The CDR3 sequence: CASSPRGGWGGRNNEQFF. The CDR3 DNA reads as TGTGCCAGCAGCCCGAGGGGGGGATGGGGCGGGAGGAACAATGAGCAGTTCTTC. V and J are TRBV11-3 and TRBJ2-1; TRBD2 aligns across 8 bases. The CDR3 has 18 amino acids. CDR1 and CDR2 from the germline V gene are SGHNT and YENEEA. The trim removed 5 bases at V and 5 bases at J, leaving 17 bases unmatched.